A selection of T cell receptor beta chains follows, all from one sample in a study of radiation and T cells in renal cell carcinoma. Some clones are missing from TCRdb's copy, which holds only in-frame ones; the method was immunoSEQ multiplex PCR. The table includes around 86,000 clones, 86% detected once. Sequenced here: blood, sampled from a patient whose treatment included radiotherapy and nephrectomy. All receptors come from a woman in her fifties or sixties with renal cell carcinoma. The CDR3 runs from the conserved cysteine through the conserved F or W.

J,V,CDR3
TRBJ2-1,TRBV11-3,CASSLRTSGYNEQFF
TRBJ2-5,TRBV4-3,CASSPGGTGGALETQYF
TRBJ1-5,TRBV7-2,CASSSLGGQPQHF
TRBJ1-6,TRBV7-8,CASSRGQGSNSPLHF
TRBJ2-7,TRBV9,CASSVAQFTEQYF
TRBJ2-2,TRBV6-5,CASNGGSGELFF
TRBJ1-1,TRBV5-1,CASSLEAGRGTEAFF
TRBJ1-5,TRBV2,CASSAFGHSNQPQHF
TRBJ1-5,TRBV4-3,CASSDGDSNQPQHF
TRBJ2-7,TRBV28,CASKGQDSSYEQYF
TRBJ1-5,TRBV5-8,CASSFDSRRHQPQHF